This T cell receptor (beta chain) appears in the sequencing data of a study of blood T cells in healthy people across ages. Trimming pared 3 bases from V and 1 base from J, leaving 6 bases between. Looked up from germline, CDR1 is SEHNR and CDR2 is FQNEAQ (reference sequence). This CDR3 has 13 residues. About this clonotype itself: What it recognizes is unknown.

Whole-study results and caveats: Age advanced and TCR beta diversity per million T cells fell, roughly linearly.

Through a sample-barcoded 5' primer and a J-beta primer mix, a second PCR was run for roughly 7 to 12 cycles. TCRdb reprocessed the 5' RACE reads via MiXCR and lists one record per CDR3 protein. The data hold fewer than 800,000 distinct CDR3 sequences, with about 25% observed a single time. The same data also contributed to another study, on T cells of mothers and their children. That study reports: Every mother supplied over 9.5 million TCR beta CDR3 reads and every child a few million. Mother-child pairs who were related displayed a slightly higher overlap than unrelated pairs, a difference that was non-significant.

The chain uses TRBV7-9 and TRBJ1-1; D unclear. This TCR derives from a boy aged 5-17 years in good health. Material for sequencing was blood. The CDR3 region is CASSLPSNTEAFF. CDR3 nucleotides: TGTGCCAGCAGCTTGCCTTCGAACACTGAAGCTTTCTTT.